The rows below give T cell receptor beta chains drawn from one sample of a study of T cells and Merkel cell carcinoma outcomes. TCRdb's table, derived via immunoSEQ multiplex PCR, lists solely in-frame clones and lacks some. Of about 1,900 clones listed, over 60% are singletons. Sequenced material: tumor tissue from Merkel cell carcinoma. The receptor source for this set is a human donor with Merkel cell carcinoma. The CDR3 runs from the conserved cysteine through the conserved F or W. A D gene is named only where the DNA matches it firmly. Not all rows give a size; the values are once, few, many and, for expanded clones, a class.

j_call | d_call | clone_size | v_call | cdr3_nt | cdr3_aa
TRBJ2-7 | TRBD1 | once | TRBV29-1 | TGCAGCGGGCGACAGGGACACGAGCAGTACTTC | CSGRQGHEQYF
TRBJ1-1 | NA | NA | TRBV6-5 | TGTGCCAGCGACCCCAACCCCGCGGGGAATACTGAAGCTTTCTTT | CASDPNPAGNTEAFF
TRBJ1-1 | NA | few | TRBV14 | TGTGCCAGCAGCCTTCGGGGGCGGGGTTCTGAAGCTTTCTTT | CASSLRGRGSEAFF
TRBJ1-1 | NA | NA | TRBV7-6 | TGTGCCAGCAGCTCTGGGCGCACTGAAGCTTTCTTT | CASSSGRTEAFF
TRBJ2-5 | NA | NA | TRBV5-1 | TGCGCCAGCAGCTTGGGCCCGATGAAGACCCAGTACTTC | CASSLGPMKTQYF
TRBJ2-7 | NA | NA | TRBV10-1 | TGCGCCAGCAGTACCGGACCTTCGAGCTCCTACGAGCAGTACTTC | CASSTGPSSSYEQYF
TRBJ1-1 | NA | NA | TRBV5-1 | TGCGCCAGCAGCTGGGGCTCGGGGACTAAAGCTTTCTTT | CASSWGSGTKAFF
TRBJ1-1 | TRBD1 | NA | TRBV6-5 | TGTGCCAGCAGGTGGGGACAGGGGGCCCCTGAAGCTTTCTTT | CASRWGQGAPEAFF
TRBJ1-4 | NA | few | TRBV4-3 | TGCGCCAGCAGCCAAGAAGTCACAGGATATGAAAAACTGTTTTTT | CASSQEVTGYEKLFF
TRBJ1-5 | NA | few | TRBV19 | TGTGCCAGTAGATCCGGTTCGGGCGGGGGTCAGCCCCAGCATTTT | CASRSGSGGGQPQHF
TRBJ2-7 | NA | NA | TRBV5-4 | TGTGCCAGCAGCTTGGGGCTTGGCGGCTACGAGCAGTACTTC | CASSLGLGGYEQYF
TRBJ1-1 | NA | NA | TRBV4-1 | TGCACCAGCAGCCCGACAGACCCGAACACTGAAGCTTTCTTT | CTSSPTDPNTEAFF
TRBJ2-7 | NA | NA | TRBV7-2 | TGTGCCAGCAGCTCCGGGCTCTACGAGCAGTACTTC | CASSSGLYEQYF
TRBJ1-4 | NA | NA | TRBV14 | TGTGCCAGCAGTCCCCGTCGGGGTCAGGAAAAACTGTTTTTT | CASSPRRGQEKLFF
TRBJ2-1 | NA | NA | TRBV6-1 | TGTGCCAGCAGGGCGGGGGCTAGCGGAAACAATGAGCAGTTCTTC | CASRAGASGNNEQFF
TRBJ2-5 | NA | NA | TRBV6-5 | TGTGCCAGCACCCCGGCGGTTTTAGGGACCCAGTACTTC | CASTPAVLGTQYF